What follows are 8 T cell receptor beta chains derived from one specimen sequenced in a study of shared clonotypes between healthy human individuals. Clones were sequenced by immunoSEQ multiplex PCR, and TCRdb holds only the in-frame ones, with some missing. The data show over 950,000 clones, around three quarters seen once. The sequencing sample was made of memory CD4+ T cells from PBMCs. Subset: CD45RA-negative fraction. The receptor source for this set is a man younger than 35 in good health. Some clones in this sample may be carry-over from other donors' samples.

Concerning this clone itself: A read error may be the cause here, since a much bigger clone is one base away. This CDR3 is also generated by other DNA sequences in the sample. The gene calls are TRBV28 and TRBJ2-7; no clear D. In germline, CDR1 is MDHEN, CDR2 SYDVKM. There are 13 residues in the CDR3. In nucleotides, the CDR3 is TGTGCCAGCCGAGGTTCCCTTCCCCACGAGCAGTACTTT. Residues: CASRGSLPHEQYF.

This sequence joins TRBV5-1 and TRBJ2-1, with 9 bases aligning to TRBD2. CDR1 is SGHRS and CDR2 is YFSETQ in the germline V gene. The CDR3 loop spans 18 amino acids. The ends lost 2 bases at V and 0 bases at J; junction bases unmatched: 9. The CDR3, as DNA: TGCGCCAGCAGCTTAACTAGCGGGCCCTTATACTCCTACAATGAGCAGTTCTTC. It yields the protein CASSLTSGPLYSYNEQFF.

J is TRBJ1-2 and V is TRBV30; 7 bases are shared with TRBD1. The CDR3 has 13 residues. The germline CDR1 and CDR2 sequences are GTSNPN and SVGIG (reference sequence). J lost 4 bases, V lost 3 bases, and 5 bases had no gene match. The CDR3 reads CAWSVQGIYGYTF. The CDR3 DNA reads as TGTGCCTGGAGCGTACAGGGGATCTATGGCTACACCTTC.

The DNA for the CDR3 is TGTGCCAGCAGCTTGGAGCGGGGCCGCTATGGCTACACCTTC. It translates to CASSLERGRYGYTF. The rearrangement joins TRBV5-6 to TRBJ1-2; D is perhaps TRBD1 (5 bases). The CDR3 is 14 residues long. V lost 0 bases and J lost 4, with 10 bases in between. The germline V gene encodes CDR1 SGHDT and CDR2 YYEEEE.

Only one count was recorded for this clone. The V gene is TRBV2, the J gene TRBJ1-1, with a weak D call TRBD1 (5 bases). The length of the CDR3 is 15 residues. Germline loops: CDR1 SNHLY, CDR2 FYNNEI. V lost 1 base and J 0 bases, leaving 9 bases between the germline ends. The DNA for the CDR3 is TGTGCCAGCAGTGAAGGGGGACGGATGAACACTGAAGCTTTCTTT. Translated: CASSEGGRMNTEAFF.

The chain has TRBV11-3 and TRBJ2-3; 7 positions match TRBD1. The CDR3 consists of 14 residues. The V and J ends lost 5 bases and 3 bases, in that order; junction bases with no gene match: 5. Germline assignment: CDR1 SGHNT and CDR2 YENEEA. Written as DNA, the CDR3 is TGTGCCAGCAGCCAAGGACAGGTTACAGATACGCAGTATTTT. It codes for CASSQGQVTDTQYF. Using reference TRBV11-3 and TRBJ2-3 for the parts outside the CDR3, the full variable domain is EAGVVQSPRYKIIEKKQPVAFWCNPISGHNTLYWYLQNLGQGPELLIRYENEEAVDDSQLPKDRFSAERLKGVDSTLKIQPAELGDSAVYLCASSQGQVTDTQYFGPGTRLTVL.

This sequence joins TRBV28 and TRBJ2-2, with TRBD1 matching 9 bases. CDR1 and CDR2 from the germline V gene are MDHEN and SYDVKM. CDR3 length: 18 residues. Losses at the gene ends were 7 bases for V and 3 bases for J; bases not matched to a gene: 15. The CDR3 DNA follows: TGTGCCAGCACCCCCTATGGGGCGGGACAGGGCTACACCGGGGAGCTGTTTTTT. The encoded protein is CASTPYGAGQGYTGELFF.

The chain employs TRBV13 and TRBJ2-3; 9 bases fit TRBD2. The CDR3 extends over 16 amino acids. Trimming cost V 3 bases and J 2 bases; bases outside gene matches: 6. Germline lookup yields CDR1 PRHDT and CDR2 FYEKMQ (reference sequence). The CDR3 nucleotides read TGTGCCAGCAGCTTTCGCGCGGGAGGGTTCACAGATACGCAGTATTTT. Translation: CASSFRAGGFTDTQYF.